The entry below describes one TCR beta chain. The antigen is undetermined. With 4 bases removed from V and 5 bases from J, the gap between germline ends came to 15 bases. Germline V gene data show CDR1 as KGHSH and CDR2 as LQKENI. CDR3 length: 15 amino acids. These data belong to a study of cytomegalovirus exposure and HLA in healthy donors. With 60 Vbeta and 13 Jbeta primers, the PCR was carried out. Sequenced by immunoSEQ multiplex PCR; TCRdb stores in-frame clones only, minus some. The sample has 200,000 or so clones, roughly 80% seen once; the top ten hold 3% to 4%. General study results and limits: CMV serostatus was the sole immune exposure data available. Cytomegalovirus association was assigned to 170 or so TCR beta chains. An Asian-associated ancestry cluster reportedly showed fewer N-insertions than the roughly 700-donor mean in a later analysis.

The sequencing sample was made of PBMCs. This sequence originates from a male donor in good health and CMV-seronegative. J is TRBJ1-5 and V is TRBV18; D perhaps matches TRBD1 (6 bases). CDR3 bases: TGTGCCAGCTCACTCACAGGGAGTTTTGATCAGCCCCAGCATTTT. Translation: CASSLTGSFDQPQHF.